One sample yielded the 24 T cell receptor beta chains listed below, sequenced in a study of T cell responses to AZD1222 COVID-19 vaccine. Measured with immunoSEQ multiplex PCR; TCRdb has only the in-frame clones, and not every one. The profile shows 75,000 to 100,000 clones, around nine tenths of them singletons. The specimen was peripheral blood, collected 28 days after the second AZD1222 dose. All receptors derive from an adult who received the AZD1222 COVID-19 vaccine.

This chain links TRBV19 with TRBJ1-2; TRBD1 agrees at 9 bases. J lost 8 bases, V lost 5 bases, and 6 bases had no gene match. CDR1 LNHDA and CDR2 SQIVND come from the germline V gene (reference sequence). The length of the CDR3 is 13 residues. The chain's CDR3 is CASSPGQGRGYTF. The CDR3 DNA reads TGTGCCAGTAGTCCGGGACAGGGTAGGGGCTACACCTTC.

The chain employs TRBV29-1 and TRBJ1-2; unclear D gene. V lost 3 bases and J 0 bases, leaving 8 bases between the germline ends. Germline values: CDR1 SQVTM, CDR2 ANQGSEA. This CDR3 is built from 13 residues. The DNA for the CDR3 is TGCAGCGTTGAGGCAGCCTCTAACTATGGCTACACCTTC. Translating it yields CSVEAASNYGYTF.

In its sample, this clone was seen once. The V gene is TRBV5-4, the J gene TRBJ1-1; D ambiguous. This CDR3 is 14 amino acids long. Trimming shortened V by 0 bases and J by 3 bases, and 9 bases separated the two germline ends. Germline V CDR1 and CDR2: SGHNT, YYREEE (reference sequence). CDR3 in amino acids: CASSLDRGYTEAFF. CDR3 nucleotide sequence: TGTGCCAGCAGCTTGGATCGGGGTTACACTGAAGCTTTCTTT.

The chain combines TRBV7-2 with TRBJ2-7, with D possibly matching TRBD1 (6 bases). In germline, CDR1 is SGHTA, CDR2 FQGNSA. This CDR3 contains 14 residues. V dropped 2 bases and J dropped 2 bases, with 10 bases sitting between them. The CDR3 DNA sequence: TGTGCCAGCAGCTTAAGTGGACAGCCCTACGAGCAGTACTTC. Its translation: CASSLSGQPYEQYF.

The V and J genes are TRBV27 and TRBJ1-6; D perhaps matches TRBD1 (5 bases). Deletions cut 5 bases from V and 7 bases from J, with 15 bases between. Germline CDR1 and CDR2: MNHEY and SMNVEV (reference sequence). The CDR3 spans 15 residues. CDR3 nucleotides: TGTGCCAGCAGTCCTGGGACGGGAAAAAATTCACCCCTCCACTTT. This sequence encodes CASSPGTGKNSPLHF.

The table lists this clone with a count of one. The V and J genes are TRBV19 and TRBJ1-1, with D perhaps matching TRBD1 (5 bases). CDR3 length equals 15 residues. Looked up from germline, CDR1 is LNHDA and CDR2 is SQIVND (reference sequence). The V end was cut by 3 bases, the J end by 0 bases, with 11 bases between. The CDR3 spells CASSIGGAMNTEAFF. CDR3 DNA: TGTGCCAGTAGTATTGGAGGGGCAATGAACACTGAAGCTTTCTTT.

This chain links TRBV7-8 with TRBJ2-3; 8 bases are shared with TRBD1. The CDR3 covers 14 residues. Per germline, CDR1 SGHVS and CDR2 FQNEAQ. Germline trimming cut 5 bases from V and 4 bases from J; bases unmatched to any gene: 5. CDR3 in DNA: TGTGCCAGCAGCCGCAGGACAGGGTCAGATACGCAGTATTTT. Protein sequence: CASSRRTGSDTQYF. The complete variable domain, with remaining parts taken from reference TRBV7-8 and TRBJ2-3, reads GAGVSQSPRYKVAKRGQDVALRCDPISGHVSLFWYQQALGQGPEFLTYFQNEAQLDKSGLPSDRFFAERPEGSVSTLKIQRTQQEDSAVYLCASSRRTGSDTQYFGPGTRLTVL.

The rearrangement joins TRBV5-1 to TRBJ1-1; the D gene is possibly TRBD1 (5 bases). V was clipped by 4 bases and J by 4 bases, with 17 bases between them. Germline values: CDR1 SGHRS, CDR2 YFSETQ. The CDR3 loop spans 15 amino acids. CDR3 nucleotide sequence: TGCGCCAGCAGCACGGGGGAGTATTTGGGCACTGAAGCTTTCTTT. As protein: CASSTGEYLGTEAFF.

The rearrangement joins TRBV5-4 to TRBJ1-2, with 10 bases lining up with TRBD1. The CDR3 consists of 14 residues. Germline-derived CDR1 and CDR2 are SGHNT and YYREEE (reference sequence). V lost 3 bases to trimming and J lost 4 bases; unmatched junction nucleotides: 3. CDR3 DNA sequence: TGTGCCAGCAGCTCGGGACAGGGGCCCTATGGCTACACCTTC. It encodes CASSSGQGPYGYTF.

This chain connects TRBV30 to TRBJ1-2; no clear D gene. Deletions cut 0 bases from V and 4 bases from J, with 6 bases between. Germline V lookup: CDR1 GTSNPN, CDR2 SVGIG (reference sequence). This CDR3 has 12 residues. DNA for the CDR3: TGTGCCTGGAGTGTGTTAGGCTATGGCTACACCTTC. Its protein product is CAWSVLGYGYTF.

This chain connects TRBV30 to TRBJ2-2; TRBD2 matches 15 bases. V lost 3 bases, J lost 8 bases, and 10 bases stayed unmatched. The CDR3 spans 17 residues. CDR1 and CDR2 from the germline V gene are GTSNPN and SVGIG (reference sequence). Here the CDR3 DNA reads TGTGCCTGGAGCCCTGGACTAGCGGGGGGGCCGGTTGGGGAGCTGTTTTTT. Translating gives CAWSPGLAGGPVGELFF. The variable domain in full, completed from reference TRBV30 and TRBJ2-2, reads SQTIHQWPATLVQPVGSPLSLECTVEGTSNPNLYWYRQAAGRGLQLLFYSVGIGQISSEVPQNLSASRPQDRQFILSSKKLLLSDSGFYLCAWSPGLAGGPVGELFFGEGSRLTVL.

This chain links TRBV7-2 with TRBJ1-2, with D possibly matching TRBD1 (5 bases). The germline V gene encodes CDR1 SGHTA and CDR2 FQGNSA. Trimming cost V 1 base and J 8 bases, with 11 bases left between them. The CDR3 length is 13 residues. This CDR3 reads CASSLVKGRGYTF. CDR3 nucleotide sequence: TGTGCCAGCAGCTTAGTAAAGGGGCGCGGCTACACCTTC.

This chain connects TRBV11-3 to TRBJ2-3; D gene uncertain. The ends were cut back, 5 bases at V and 6 bases at J, with 6 bases in the middle. Germline assignment: CDR1 SGHNT and CDR2 YENEEA. The CDR3 contains 11 residues. This chain's CDR3 is CASSQMDTQYF. The DNA of the CDR3 is TGTGCCAGCAGCCAGATGGATACGCAGTATTTT.

This clone was detected only once. The chain joins TRBV3-1 (or the pseudogene TRBV3-2) to TRBJ2-5, with D perhaps assigned TRBD1 or TRBD2 (5 bases each). This CDR3 has 15 residues. Trimming shortened V by 0 bases and J by 5 bases, and 13 bases separated the two germline ends. Germline loops: CDR1 LGHDT, CDR2 YNNKEL (reference sequence). The CDR3 sequence is CASSQDYRGRETQYF. The CDR3 nucleotides read TGTGCCAGCAGCCAAGATTATCGGGGACGCGAGACCCAGTACTTC.

The V gene is TRBV5-6, the J gene TRBJ1-4; D not certain. V was shortened by 0 bases and J by 8 bases, with 5 bases between the two germline ends. Per germline, CDR1 SGHDT and CDR2 YYEEEE. The CDR3 extends over 12 amino acids. This chain's CDR3 is CASSLGREKLFF. The CDR3 DNA sequence: TGTGCCAGCAGCTTGGGGAGAGAAAAACTGTTTTTT. The entire variable domain, with the rest obtained from reference TRBV5-6 and TRBJ1-4, is as follows: DAGVTQSPTHLIKTRGQQVTLRCSPKSGHDTVSWYQQALGQGPQFIFQYYEEEERQRGNFPDRFSGHQFPNYSSELNVNALLLGDSALYLCASSLGREKLFFGSGTQLSVL.

The chain employs TRBV2 and TRBJ1-6; D perhaps matches TRBD1 (5 bases). CDR1 SNHLY and CDR2 FYNNEI come from the germline V gene. V lost 2 bases and J lost 5, with 16 bases in between. The CDR3 covers 17 residues. The CDR3 nucleotides are TGTGCCAGCAGTGAATTCGTCAGGGCGGTGAATAATTCACCCCTCCACTTT. Protein sequence: CASSEFVRAVNNSPLHF.

The genes are TRBV5-1 and TRBJ2-7, with D hard to call. The CDR3 totals 15 residues. V gave up 0 bases and J gave up 3 bases, with 13 bases separating them. Germline CDR1 SGHRS, CDR2 YFSETQ. CDR3 nucleotides: TGCGCCAGCAGCTTGGCCTCGACCGGCCTCTACGAGCAGTACTTC. Translated: CASSLASTGLYEQYF.

This chain links TRBV12-3 or TRBV12-4 with TRBJ2-3; no definite D call. CDR3 length: 13 residues. V lost 3 bases to trimming and J lost 4 bases, with 8 bases between them. The CDR3 DNA reads TGTGCCAGCAGTTTTGCCCAAGCAGATACGCAGTATTTT. Its translation: CASSFAQADTQYF.

This clone was seen just once. The CDR3 DNA is TGTGCCAGCAGCTTAGACCTTACAGGGGAAAGCAATCAGCCCCAGCATTTT. Translated, it gives CASSLDLTGESNQPQHF. The J gene is TRBJ1-5, the V gene TRBV7-6, with 7 bases fitting TRBD1. Losses at the gene ends were 1 base for V and 1 base for J; bases not matched to a gene: 7. The CDR3 loop spans 17 amino acids. Germline V gene lookup returns CDR1 SGHVS and CDR2 FNYEAQ.

The chain uses TRBV6-4 and TRBJ1-6; D unclear. With 1 base removed from V and 10 bases from J, the gap between germline ends came to 8 bases. CDR1 and CDR2 (germline): MRHNA, SNTAGT. The CDR3 is 13 residues long. CDR3 sequence: CASSDYLGSPLHF. CDR3 in DNA: TGTGCCAGCAGTGACTACCTAGGATCACCCCTCCACTTT.

The chain joins TRBV6-5 to TRBJ2-7; no reliable D call. The CDR3 covers 14 residues. Germline V gene data show CDR1 as MNHEY and CDR2 as SVGAGI. Trimming took off 2 bases at V and 5 bases at J, with 13 bases between the two ends. CDR3 residues: CASSYGQAGDEQYF. The DNA for the CDR3 is TGTGCCAGCAGTTACGGGCAGGCAGGCGACGAGCAGTACTTC.

In its sample, this clone was seen once. The chain links TRBV19 to TRBJ2-1; no clear D gene. The V end was cut by 1 base, the J end by 7 bases, with 11 bases between. Germline loops: CDR1 LNHDA, CDR2 SQIVND (reference sequence). This CDR3 is 14 amino acids long. Written as DNA, the CDR3 is TGTGCCAGTAGTATAGGCGCCAGGATAAATGAGCAGTTCTTC. It translates to CASSIGARINEQFF.

The chain uses TRBV28 and TRBJ2-5; D is unresolved. The V gene's germline CDR1 is MDHEN and CDR2 SYDVKM. Between the trimmed V and J ends, which lost 5 bases and 5 bases, there was a span of 12 bases. This CDR3 spans 13 amino acids. CDR3 sequence reads: CASSPPSVETQYF. In DNA, the CDR3 is TGTGCCAGCAGTCCCCCCTCGGTGGAGACCCAGTACTTC.

J is TRBJ2-7 and V is TRBV19, with TRBD1 identical over 9 bases. The CDR3 runs 15 residues. V lost 0 bases and J lost 3; bases outside the gene matches: 3. Germline V gene lookup returns CDR1 LNHDA and CDR2 SQIVND (reference sequence). The CDR3, as DNA: TGTGCCAGTAGTATAGAGGGGACAGGGAACTACGAGCAGTACTTC. This codes for CASSIEGTGNYEQYF.